This T cell receptor beta chain originates from a study of cytomegalovirus exposure and HLA in healthy donors. Across the whole study: Researchers previously reported finding fewer than 120 million unique TCR beta sequences from roughly 200 million T cells.

Germline values: CDR1 SGHRS, CDR2 YFSETQ. With 2 bases removed from V and 1 base from J, the gap between germline ends came to 12 bases. This CDR3 contains 15 residues. On this clone itself: Its antigen remains unknown.

The PCR made use of 60 Vbeta and 13 Jbeta primers. The protocol was immunoSEQ multiplex PCR, while the TCRdb copy is restricted to in-frame clones and leaves out a portion. The sample holds around 74,000 clones, roughly 78% seen once. Broader study findings: The study flagged some 170 TCR beta chains as cytomegalovirus-associated. It was reported that the classifier diagnosed cytomegalovirus status with high specificity and sensitivity in both the original and validation cohorts.

The V gene is TRBV5-1, the J gene TRBJ2-5; weak D call: TRBD2 (5 bases). Sample: PBMCs. The clonotype was recovered from a man aged 30-40 years in good health and CMV-seronegative. CDR3 sequence (DNA): TGCGCCAGCAGCTTTGGCGGGCGAAGCCAAGAGACCCAGTACTTC. Translated: CASSFGGRSQETQYF.